This entry concerns a single T cell receptor (beta chain). This sample was included in a study of control samples from healthy donors and cancer patients. This table comes from immunoSEQ multiplex PCR, and its TCRdb copy is limited to in-frame clones, with some not included. The sample holds over 60,000 clones; about 90% are singletons and the top ten take under 2%. The TCR comes from a woman aged 60-70 years with head and neck cancer. The sample was PBMCs.

CDR3 residues: CASSYASLRGPQETQYF. Written as DNA, the CDR3 is TGTGCCAGCAGCTACGCGAGTCTCCGAGGGCCTCAAGAGACCCAGTACTTC. The chain carries TRBV21-1 and TRBJ2-5; the D call TRBD2 from the table was never checked on the DNA. TRBV21-1 is marked as a pseudogene. The CDR3 contains 17 residues.